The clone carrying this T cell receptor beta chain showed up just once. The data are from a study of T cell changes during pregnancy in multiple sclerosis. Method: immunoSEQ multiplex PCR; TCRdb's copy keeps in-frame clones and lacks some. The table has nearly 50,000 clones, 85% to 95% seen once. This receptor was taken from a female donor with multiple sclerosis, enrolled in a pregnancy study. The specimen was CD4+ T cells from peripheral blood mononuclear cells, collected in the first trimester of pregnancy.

The CDR3 sequence is CASKGGTGSITQYF. The CDR3 bases are TGTGCCAGCAAGGGCGGGACAGGGTCGATTACCCAGTACTTC. The chain couples TRBV6-1 to TRBJ2-5; 9 positions agree with TRBD1. The V segment lost 7 bases and the J segment 8 bases; nucleotides outside the gene matches: 11. Per germline, CDR1 MNHNS and CDR2 SASEGT. The CDR3 is made up of 14 amino acids.